The next 31 T cell receptor beta chains were all read from a single sample in a study of T cell changes during pregnancy in multiple sclerosis. Profiled with immunoSEQ multiplex PCR; TCRdb holds only in-frame clones, not every one. The table records tens of thousands of clones, about 90% of them present only once. Source: peripheral blood, taken in the third trimester of pregnancy. The receptors derive from a female donor in good health, enrolled as a control in a pregnancy study.

The V gene is TRBV4-2, the J gene TRBJ2-3; TRBD2 agrees at 16 bases. The CDR3 contains 20 residues. Germline-derived CDR1 and CDR2 are LGHNA and YNFKEQ. Trimming took 6 bases from V and 5 from J; bases not matched to a gene: 17. CDR3: CASRLTGTSGGAGGQDTQYF. The CDR3 DNA is TGTGCCAGCAGACTAACCGGGACTAGCGGGGGGGCCGGTGGACAAGATACGCAGTATTTT.

The rearrangement uses TRBV19 and TRBJ1-5; 7 nucleotides match TRBD1. The CDR3 spans 15 residues. Germline V lookup: CDR1 LNHDA, CDR2 SQIVND (reference sequence). J lost 7 bases, V lost 2 bases, and 8 bases had no gene match. The CDR3 here is CASSIWGGGGQPQHF. As DNA, the CDR3 is TGTGCCAGTAGTATATGGGGTGGAGGGGGCCAGCCCCAGCATTTT.

The chain links TRBV18 to TRBJ1-3, with D hard to call. Germline V gives CDR1 KGHSH, CDR2 LQKENI. V shed 6 bases and J shed 0 bases, with 15 bases lying between them. The CDR3 runs to 16 residues. CDR3 coding DNA: TGTGCCAGCTCGCCCCCGGGATCGAGCTCTGGAAACACCATATATTTT. Protein product: CASSPPGSSSGNTIYF.

This chain links TRBV13 with TRBJ2-1, with D maybe TRBD1 (6 bases). The germline V gene encodes CDR1 PRHDT and CDR2 FYEKMQ (reference sequence). CDR3 length: 13 residues. Trimming removed 4 bases at V and 6 bases at J, with 10 bases between. The CDR3, as DNA: TGTGCCAGCAGCTCAGGGGCAAGCAATGAGCAGTTCTTC. Translated: CASSSGASNEQFF.

The chain links TRBV4-1 to TRBJ2-1, with a tentative D call TRBD2 (5 bases). CDR1 and CDR2 from the germline V gene are MGHRA and YSYEKL. This CDR3 spans 18 amino acids. Trimming shortened V by 6 bases and J by 0 bases, and 21 bases separated the two germline ends. The CDR3 loop reads CASSQRGQTQSSYNEQFF. The CDR3 coding sequence is TGCGCCAGCAGTCAGCGAGGGCAGACTCAAAGCTCCTACAATGAGCAGTTCTTC.

The rearrangement joins TRBV7-9 to TRBJ1-1; tentative D call: TRBD1 (5 bases). The CDR3 totals 14 residues. Trimming took off 0 bases at V and 1 base at J, with 6 bases between the two ends. Per the germline V gene, CDR1 is SEHNR and CDR2 is FQNEAQ (reference sequence). The DNA of the CDR3 is TGTGCCAGCAGCTTAGCCGGACAGAACACTGAAGCTTTCTTT. Its protein is CASSLAGQNTEAFF.

The chain uses TRBV4-3 and TRBJ2-1; 8 bases match TRBD2. Germline assignment: CDR1 LGHNA and CDR2 YSLEER. The junction had 17 bases not matched to a gene; V was cut back by 0 bases and J by 10 bases. The length of the CDR3 is 18 residues. The CDR3 loop reads CASSQDGIAGRLNREQFF. In nucleotides, the CDR3 is TGCGCCAGCAGCCAAGATGGCATAGCGGGGAGGCTTAACCGGGAGCAGTTCTTC.

The V gene is TRBV28, the J gene TRBJ1-1; 7 bases line up with TRBD1. The ends lost 6 bases at V and 4 bases at J; junction bases unmatched: 14. Looked up from germline, CDR1 is MDHEN and CDR2 is SYDVKM. This CDR3 contains 16 residues. CDR3 in DNA: TGTGCCAGCAGCCCGGGGAGCGCACAGGGGTCCACTGAAGCTTTCTTT. It is translated as CASSPGSAQGSTEAFF.

This chain uses TRBV4-3 with TRBJ2-1; 9 nucleotides align to TRBD1. This CDR3 has 15 amino acids. V lost 1 base and J lost 2; bases outside the gene matches: 0. Per the germline V gene, CDR1 is LGHNA and CDR2 is YSLEER. CDR3: CASSQGQGAYNEQFF. In nucleotides, the CDR3 is TGCGCCAGCAGCCAAGGACAGGGGGCCTACAATGAGCAGTTCTTC.

Regarding this clone: Without the conserved terminal phenylalanine or tryptophan, this CDR3 likely stems from a read error. It is unclear where the CDR3 begins or ends on the DNA, so no DNA is shown, and the CDR3 is as TCRdb lists it. CDR3 protein: CASTYFVKIRGTS. The chain recombines TRBV21-1 with TRBJ1-3. TRBV21-1 is an annotated pseudogene. The CDR3 contains 13 residues when both ends are counted.

This rearrangement joins TRBV4-3 to TRBJ1-2; no reliable D call. Germline values: CDR1 LGHNA, CDR2 YSLEER. Trimming stripped 0 bases from V and 8 bases from J, with 10 bases between. This CDR3 contains 13 residues. The CDR3 coding sequence is TGCGCCAGCAGCCAAGAAACCACCCGGGGCTACACCTTC. Protein: CASSQETTRGYTF.

V and J are TRBV6-5 and TRBJ2-3; perhaps TRBD2 as D (7 bases). Deletions cut 2 bases from V and 2 bases from J, with 11 bases between. This CDR3 comprises 15 residues. Germline V gives CDR1 MNHEY, CDR2 SVGAGI. The CDR3 sequence is CASSYGGAPTDTQYF. CDR3 nucleotides: TGTGCCAGCAGTTACGGGGGGGCGCCCACAGATACGCAGTATTTT.

This chain connects TRBV4-3 to TRBJ1-4, with 7 bases aligning to TRBD1. V trimming: 0 bases; J trimming: 0 bases; junction bases outside the gene matches: 4. CDR3 size: 17 residues. In germline, CDR1 is LGHNA, CDR2 YSLEER. The CDR3 region is CASSQDRGITTNEKLFF. In nucleotides, the CDR3 is TGCGCCAGCAGCCAAGACAGGGGGATTACAACTAATGAAAAACTGTTTTTT.

This clone was seen just once. The chain has TRBV19 and TRBJ1-5; 7 bases are a match to TRBD1. J was trimmed by 2 bases and V by 8 bases; bases with no gene match: 6. The germline CDR1 and CDR2 sequences are LNHDA and SQIVND (reference sequence). This CDR3 is 14 amino acids long. CDR3 protein: CASHSDRRNQPQHF. The CDR3 DNA reads TGTGCCAGTCACTCGGACAGGCGCAATCAGCCCCAGCATTTT.

Here the CDR3 reads CAIASWDEQFF. The CDR3 DNA reads as TGTGCCATAGCCTCTTGGGATGAGCAGTTCTTC. The gene calls are TRBV30 and TRBJ2-1; D is unresolved. Looked up from germline, CDR1 is GTSNPN and CDR2 is SVGIG (reference sequence). Deletions cut 8 bases from V and 8 bases from J, with 13 bases between. This CDR3 region has 11 residues.

This chain links TRBV7-9 with TRBJ2-3; 10 bases agree with TRBD2. V was clipped by 3 bases and J by 1 base; unmatched bases: 10. Germline V CDR1 and CDR2: SEHNR, FQNEAQ (reference sequence). The CDR3 length is 18 residues. The chain's CDR3 is CASSFTTGTSARTDTQYF. The CDR3 region has the DNA TGTGCCAGCAGCTTTACGACCGGGACTAGCGCCCGCACAGATACGCAGTATTTT.

J is TRBJ2-6 and V is TRBV28; possible D gene TRBD1, 6 bases. The ends were cut back, 11 bases at V and 1 base at J, with 9 bases in the middle. The CDR3 covers 13 residues. Germline V gene data show CDR1 as MDHEN and CDR2 as SYDVKM. CDR3 sequence reads: CAVRGSGANVLTF. The CDR3 DNA reads as TGTGCCGTCAGGGGTTCTGGGGCCAACGTCCTGACTTTC.

This sequence joins TRBV18 and TRBJ1-2, with a possible D match to TRBD1 (5 bases). This CDR3 contains 13 residues. V dropped 2 bases and J dropped 5 bases, with 9 bases sitting between them. CDR1 and CDR2 from the germline V gene are KGHSH and LQKENI. The CDR3: CASSPAGGYGYTF. The CDR3 bases are TGTGCCAGCTCACCAGCCGGGGGGTATGGCTACACCTTC. Based on the CDR3 plus reference TRBV18 and TRBJ1-2, the full variable domain is NAGVMQNPRHLVRRRGQEARLRCSPMKGHSHVYWYRQLPEEGLKFMVYLQKENIIDESGMPKERFSAEFPKEGPSILRIQQVVRGDSAAYFCASSPAGGYGYTFGSGTRLTVV.

This chain uses TRBV7-6 with TRBJ1-6, with TRBD1 matching 11 bases. V was pared by 4 bases and J by 8 bases, with 4 bases of the junction left unmatched. In germline, CDR1 is SGHVS, CDR2 FNYEAQ. The CDR3 sequence is 15 residues long. Written as DNA, the CDR3 is TGTGCCAGCAGCTCACGGACAGGGGGCGATTCACCCCTCCACTTT. Translating gives CASSSRTGGDSPLHF.

The V gene is TRBV6-6, the J gene TRBJ2-7, with 7 bases that match TRBD1. V lost 0 bases and J lost 3; bases outside the gene matches: 5. CDR1 and CDR2 (germline): MNHNY, SVGAGI (reference sequence). This CDR3 is built from 15 residues. The CDR3 here is CASSYSAGGIYEQYF. In nucleotides, the CDR3 is TGTGCCAGCAGTTACTCGGCAGGGGGAATCTACGAGCAGTACTTC.

The chain carries TRBV7-9 and TRBJ1-4; no clear D gene. Trimming took 5 bases from V and 8 from J, leaving 24 bases between them. The CDR3 consists of 17 residues. From germline, CDR1 is SEHNR and CDR2 FQNEAQ (reference sequence). The CDR3 bases are TGTGCCAGCAGCCCAGGACTGCCAGGCTTTGTGGAAGAAAAACTGTTTTTT. The encoded protein is CASSPGLPGFVEEKLFF.

This clone was recorded a few times. DNA for the CDR3: TGCGCCAGCAGCCATGAAACTGGGAACACTGAAGCTTTCTTT. It is translated as CASSHETGNTEAFF. The rearrangement links TRBV4-3 to TRBJ1-1; no definite D call. The CDR3 extends over 14 amino acids. The ends were cut back, 3 bases at V and 1 base at J, with 9 bases in the middle. In germline, CDR1 is LGHNA, CDR2 YSLEER.

CDR3 coding DNA: TGCGCCAGCAGCCAAGATCCCCCGGGGGGGGTCTACAATGAGCAGTTCTTC. The encoded protein is CASSQDPPGGVYNEQFF. V gene TRBV4-3 combines with J gene TRBJ2-1; 8 nucleotides line up with TRBD2. In germline, CDR1 is LGHNA, CDR2 YSLEER. The CDR3 is 17 amino acids. V gave up 0 bases and J gave up 3 bases; unmatched junction bases: 7.

The chain employs TRBV15 and TRBJ2-2, with 9 bases identical to TRBD1. This CDR3 contains 16 residues. Per the germline V gene, CDR1 is LNHNV and CDR2 is YYDKDF (reference sequence). With V trimmed by 1 base and J by 6 bases, 6 bases remained unmatched. CDR3 nucleotide sequence: TGTGCCACCAGCAGAGGGGGACAGGGAAAGTCCGGGGAGCTGTTTTTT. Amino acids: CATSRGGQGKSGELFF.

The chain couples TRBV6-6 to TRBJ1-2; possible D gene TRBD1, 5 bases. V was pared by 7 bases and J by 5 bases, with 14 bases between. This CDR3 spans 13 amino acids. CDR1 is MNHNY and CDR2 is SVGAGI in the germline V gene (reference sequence). Here the CDR3 reads CASNSPTAYGYTF. The CDR3 DNA reads TGTGCCAGCAATTCCCCGACAGCATATGGCTACACCTTC.

The chain combines TRBV6-6 with TRBJ2-3, with a possible D match to TRBD2 (6 bases). Trimming removed 3 bases at V and 2 bases at J, with 9 bases between. The CDR3 loop spans 14 amino acids. CDR1 and CDR2 (germline): MNHNY, SVGAGI (reference sequence). The CDR3 reads CASSYRDFTDTQYF. CDR3 nucleotides: TGTGCCAGCAGTTATAGGGACTTCACAGATACGCAGTATTTT.

This clone was seen only once. The chain links TRBV9 to TRBJ2-2, with D perhaps TRBD2 (6 bases). V shed 0 bases and J shed 4 bases, with 10 bases lying between them. Germline CDR1 is SGDLS and CDR2 is YYNGEE. The CDR3 contains 15 residues. In nucleotides, the CDR3 is TGTGCCAGCAGCGTAGTCGGGACTTCCACCGGGGAGCTGTTTTTT. Its protein is CASSVVGTSTGELFF.

The chain is built from TRBV15 and TRBJ1-1; D gene ambiguous. Germline values: CDR1 LNHNV, CDR2 YYDKDF (reference sequence). V dropped 5 bases and J dropped 4 bases, with 14 bases sitting between them. The CDR3 loop spans 14 amino acids. CDR3 in amino acids: CATSGRGPPTEAFF. The CDR3 DNA reads TGTGCCACCAGCGGTCGGGGTCCTCCCACTGAAGCTTTCTTT.

The chain joins TRBV6-1 to TRBJ2-1; D is uncertain. The V gene lost 7 bases and the J gene lost 5 bases, with 15 bases spanning the gap. The germline V gene encodes CDR1 MNHNS and CDR2 SASEGT. This CDR3 spans 14 amino acids. CDR3 region: CASITPRYDNEQFF. The DNA of the CDR3 is TGTGCCAGCATCACCCCCCGGTACGACAATGAGCAGTTCTTC.

This sequence joins TRBV28 and TRBJ2-2; 8 bases are a match to TRBD1. CDR3 length: 15 residues. CDR1 and CDR2 (germline): MDHEN, SYDVKM. Losses at the gene ends were 6 bases for V and 2 bases for J; bases not matched to a gene: 5. The CDR3 here is CASSRQGTNTGELFF. The CDR3 bases are TGTGCCAGCAGCCGACAGGGGACCAACACCGGGGAGCTGTTTTTT.

The chain recombines TRBV5-1 with TRBJ1-5; a weak D match, TRBD1 (6 bases). Germline loops: CDR1 SGHRS, CDR2 YFSETQ. This CDR3 region has 15 residues. Between the trimmed V and J ends, which lost 3 bases and 3 bases, there was a span of 13 bases. The CDR3 DNA reads TGCGCCAGCAGCTCTTCAGGGGATAACAATCAGCCCCAGCATTTT. This sequence encodes CASSSSGDNNQPQHF. The full variable domain, completed using reference TRBV5-1 and TRBJ1-5, is KAGVTQTPRYLIKTRGQQVTLSCSPISGHRSVSWYQQTPGQGLQFLFEYFSETQRNKGNFPGRFSGRQFSNSRSEMNVSTLELGDSALYLCASSSSGDNNQPQHFGDGTRLSIL.